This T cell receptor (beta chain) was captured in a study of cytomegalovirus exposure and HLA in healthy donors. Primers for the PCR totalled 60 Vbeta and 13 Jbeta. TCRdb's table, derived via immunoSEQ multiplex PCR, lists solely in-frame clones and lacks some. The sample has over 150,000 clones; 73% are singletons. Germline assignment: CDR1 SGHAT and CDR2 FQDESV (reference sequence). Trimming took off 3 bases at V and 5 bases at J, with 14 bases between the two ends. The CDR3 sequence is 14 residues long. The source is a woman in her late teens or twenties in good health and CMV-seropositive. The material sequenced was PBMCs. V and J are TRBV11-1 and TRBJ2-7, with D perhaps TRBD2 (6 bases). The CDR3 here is CASSFPGGVNEQYF. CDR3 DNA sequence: TGTGCCAGCAGCTTCCCCGGCGGGGTTAACGAGCAGTACTTC.